The following is a TCR beta chain sequence with its context. In its sample, this clonotype was seen a few times. What this receptor recognizes is not known. Base quality data are lacking; no much larger clone is found one base away. The source of the sample is a study of T-cell memory formation after mild COVID-19 (TCRdb year 2021). Regarding the complete study: Most TCR sequence clusters were specific to one of the two donors. T-cell clones expanding and contracting after mild COVID-19 in two donors were tracked by longitudinal TCRalpha and TCRbeta repertoire sequencing. Two young, previously healthy adult volunteers, one female and one male, were included in the cohort.

Ficoll-Paque density gradient centrifugation was used to isolate PBMCs. What the study reported, not specific to this receptor: The study covered only a couple of mild cases, and larger cohorts including severe cases with pre-infection samples were considered necessary. From day 15 to 85, contracting clones showed balanced CD4/CD8 phenotypes, whereas a second wave of clones that expanded from day 15 to 37 leaned towards CD4+. Contracting CD4+ clones were located mainly in the CM and EM memory subsets, whereas CD8+ clones were found to be enriched in EMRA. Some responding clones were found in pre-infection memory, which suggests that pre-existing cross-reactive memory T cells took part in the SARS-CoV-2 response. SARS-CoV-2 specificity of the second-wave clones peaking on day 37 was not confirmed.

V lost 7 bases and J lost 6 bases, and the count of bases not matched to a germline gene is 10. CDR1 MNHNS and CDR2 SASEGT are derived from the germline V gene. The CDR3 measures 15 amino acids from cysteine to phenylalanine. CDR3 DNA is the only sequence kept; it has 45 bases, read in frame from the first base. The sequencer listed for this sample is Illumina NovaSeq 6000. Using 5'RACE with constant-segment primers, TCRalpha and TCRbeta cDNA libraries were constructed, with sample barcodes and unique molecular identifiers added in the process. RNA was extracted from every sample with Trizol reagent. Amplification of the libraries took two PCR steps, and the second step added a second sample barcode plus Illumina TruSeq adapters. Sequencing of the libraries was done on an Illumina NovaSeq, producing 2 x 150 bp paired-end reads. The paper's data handling went like this. The reads were demultiplexed and collapsed into UMI-guided consensus sequences using migec v1.2.7. Using mixcr v2.1.11, UMI consensuses were aligned to TRA and TRB V and J templates and then assembled into clonotypes. A clonotype was counted as expanded or contracted only when both edgeR and NoisET called the clonotype significant, with the noise models trained on biological replicates. edgeR calls used a false discovery rate-adjusted p below 0.01 and a log2 fold-change threshold of 1. PCA with hierarchical clustering of max-normalized trajectories of the 1000 most abundant clonotypes was used as exploratory dynamics analysis. Each responding clone was given a CD4 or CD8 phenotype based on the CD4+ and CD8+ repertoires, which had been sequenced separately. The public reads were reprocessed in TCRdb via fastp at Q25 and MiXCR, keeping in-frame beta chains. Rows with one shared CDR3 protein collapse into an entry with the most common genes and DNA. For this entry, the V and J calls and clone size follow TCRdb and not the study's own pipeline. In this sample the table shows 250,000 to 350,000 distinct CDR3 sequences, roughly 19% of which occur a single time. The top ten constitute roughly 20% of the sample.

This sequence uses TRBV6-1 and TRBJ2-1, and 9 bases in between align with TRBD2. Specimen: PBMCs or a T cell subset sorted from them (not recorded which). This TCR was recovered from a man aged 18 to 29 who had mild COVID-19 (a few samples of this study predate the infection). The sample titles of this study are shuffled in the database, so cell type and time point are left out; the donor was told from shared clones. CDR3 loop: CASTRAAGGRNEQFF. The nucleotide sequence reads as follows: TGTGCCAGCACCCGCGCGGCGGGGGGGCGCAATGAGCAGTTCTTC.